This T cell receptor beta chain was captured by sequencing in a study of blood T cell repertoires in COVID-19. About the research overall: COVID-19 samples, acute and convalescent, were from the United States, Italy and Spain.

With 5 bases removed from V and 2 bases from J, the gap between germline ends came to 9 bases. The CDR3 loop spans 13 amino acids. The germline V gene encodes CDR1 LNHDA and CDR2 SQIVND (reference sequence). Repertoires were generated with immunoSEQ multiplex PCR, while TCRdb's copy carries only in-frame clones and drops some. Among a few hundred thousand clones, approximately 83% were seen once, and the ten largest hold 7.4%. In this sample, this clone turned up a few times. This clonotype originated in a woman in her forties or fifties with acute or convalescent COVID-19. This chain uses TRBV19 with TRBJ1-1; D ambiguous. Sequencing was done on a sample of peripheral blood. The CDR3 sequence is CASSAARNTEAFF. As DNA, the CDR3 is TGTGCCAGTAGTGCGGCGAGAAACACTGAAGCTTTCTTT.